The present TCR beta chain was sequenced within a study of blood T cell repertoires in COVID-19. Trimming stripped 3 bases from V and 6 bases from J, with 17 bases between. The CDR3 covers 15 residues. CDR1 MNHEY and CDR2 SVGAGI come from the germline V gene. The repertoire was sequenced with immunoSEQ multiplex PCR; TCRdb's copy has only in-frame clones and lacks some. The table lists 180,000 or so clones, approximately 88% of them singletons. The gene calls are TRBV6-5 and TRBJ1-1; perhaps TRBD1 as D (5 bases). Material for sequencing was peripheral blood. The receptor comes from a woman aged 25 to 39 with acute or convalescent COVID-19. The CDR3 loop is CASSYTGLHVAEAFF. CDR3 in DNA: TGTGCCAGCAGTTATACAGGCCTACATGTTGCTGAAGCTTTCTTT.